The entry that follows covers one T cell receptor (beta chain) sequence. The antigen remains undetermined. This entry belongs to a study of T cells in Graves' hyperthyroidism and ophthalmopathy. Study context: The authors collected peripheral blood at initial diagnosis, before any treatment.

The definition of stable Graves' hyperthyroidism was no ophthalmopathy progression within 18 months. The study's findings and limits: Most thyroid-expanded clonotypes above 0.001 were also found in blood.

V lost 4 bases, J lost 6 bases, and 8 bases stayed unmatched. The CDR3 is 15 amino acids. Per germline, CDR1 SGHRS and CDR2 YFSETQ. Amplified TCR beta CDR3 regions derived from RNA transcripts. The HTBI set primed first-round TCR CDR3 RT-PCR. TCRdb independently ran MiXCR on the multiplex PCR reads; one entry per CDR3 protein. The sample records over 500,000 distinct CDR3 sequences, roughly 15% being singletons. The source material was blood. The receptor was derived from a woman aged 40 to 49 with Graves' hyperthyroidism. The chain recombines TRBV5-1 with TRBJ1-1; 11 nucleotides align to TRBD1. As DNA, the CDR3 is TGCGCCAGCAGCAGGTGGGGACAGGGGGAACCTGAAGCTTTCTTT. Encoded protein: CASSRWGQGEPEAFF.